These T cell receptor beta chains were read from a single sample in a study of naive and memory T cell subsets. TCRdb called the UMI-ligation and nested PCR reads again in MiXCR, with one record for every CDR3 protein. The sample lists 130,000 to 150,000 distinct CDR3 sequences, about 15% occurring once. The sequencing sample was made of naive CD4+ T cells from blood. These receptors came from a human donor in good health. CDR3s include the opening cysteine and the closing phenylalanine or tryptophan. Fields, in order: clone size, V gene, CDR3 length, D gene, J gene, CDR3 DNA, CDR3 protein. A D gene is named only where the DNA matches it firmly. Expanded clones get a size class; other rows say once, few or many, or leave the size out.

size: many; V: TRBV10-3; length: 14; D: .; J: TRBJ2-7; DNA: TGTGCCATCAGGCTACAGTCTGGCTCCTACGAGCAGTACTTC; CDR3: CAIRLQSGSYEQYF
size: few; V: TRBV5-1; length: 16; D: .; J: TRBJ1-3; DNA: TGCGCCAGCAGCCCGAGGGGGGCCCGCTCTGGAAACACCATATATTTT; CDR3: CASSPRGARSGNTIYF
size: .; V: TRBV12-3/TRBV12-4; length: 11; D: .; J: TRBJ2-7; DNA: TGTGCCAGCAGTTATCAGGGAGAGCAGTACTTC; CDR3: CASSYQGEQYF
size: few; V: TRBV20-1; length: 16; D: TRBD2; J: TRBJ2-5; DNA: TGCAGTGCTAGGAGGGTTCGCGGGAGGCCCGGGGAGACCCAGTACTTC; CDR3: CSARRVRGRPGETQYF
size: .; V: TRBV7-2; length: 14; D: .; J: TRBJ2-1; DNA: TGTGCCAGCAGCTTACAGGGAGACTACAATGAGCAGTTCTTC; CDR3: CASSLQGDYNEQFF
size: many; V: TRBV6-6; length: 18; D: TRBD2; J: TRBJ2-1; DNA: TGTGCCAGCAGTTACGCCGGGACTAGCGGGAGAGGGAACAATGAGCAGTTCTTC; CDR3: CASSYAGTSGRGNNEQFF
size: many; V: TRBV29-1; length: 13; D: TRBD2; J: TRBJ2-1; DNA: TGCAGCGTTGGGGGGAGGGCCAACAATGAGCAGTTCTTC; CDR3: CSVGGRANNEQFF
size: few; V: TRBV6-6; length: 13; D: TRBD1; J: TRBJ1-4; DNA: TGTGCCAGCGAACAGGGGACGAATGAAAAACTGTTTTTT; CDR3: CASEQGTNEKLFF
size: .; V: TRBV6-5; length: 15; D: TRBD2; J: TRBJ2-1; DNA: TGTGCCAGCAGCCGACTTGCGGGAGGAATCAATGAGCAGTTCTTC; CDR3: CASSRLAGGINEQFF
size: few; V: TRBV30; length: 15; D: TRBD1; J: TRBJ1-5; DNA: TGTGCCTCCGCGACAGGGGGCTCCGTCGGTCAGCCCCAGCATTTT; CDR3: CASATGGSVGQPQHF
size: .; V: TRBV19; length: 13; D: TRBD1; J: TRBJ2-7; DNA: TGTGCCAGTACCGCACAGGGGGCGTACGAGCAGTACTTC; CDR3: CASTAQGAYEQYF
size: .; V: TRBV12-3/TRBV12-4; length: 16; D: .; J: TRBJ2-6; DNA: TGTGCCAGCAGTTTATGGGTCGGCTCTGGGGCCAACGTCCTGACTTTC; CDR3: CASSLWVGSGANVLTF
size: .; V: TRBV28; length: 13; D: .; J: TRBJ2-1; DNA: TGTGCCAGCAGTTCACGGGACCCAAACTCGGAGTTCTTC; CDR3: CASSSRDPNSEFF
size: .; V: TRBV7-9; length: 14; D: TRBD2; J: TRBJ2-7; DNA: TGTGCCAGCAGCTCGACACTAGCGTTGTACGAGCAGTACTTC; CDR3: CASSSTLALYEQYF
size: few; V: TRBV5-1; length: 14; D: .; J: TRBJ1-1; DNA: TGCGCCAGCCGCCCCGACTCGGGGGTCGCTGAAGCTTTCTTT; CDR3: CASRPDSGVAEAFF
size: many; V: TRBV11-3; length: 13; D: .; J: TRBJ1-1; DNA: TGTGCCAGTTCTGCCTGGCGGGACACTGAAGCTTTCTTT; CDR3: CASSAWRDTEAFF
size: .; V: TRBV18; length: 15; D: TRBD1; J: TRBJ1-2; DNA: TGTGCCAGCTCACCCCAAGGACAGGGGAACTATGGCTACACCTTC; CDR3: CASSPQGQGNYGYTF
size: .; V: TRBV29-1; length: 16; D: .; J: TRBJ2-7; DNA: TGCAGCGTTGCTGATCGGGGGGGACAGGGCGACTACGAGCAGTACTTC; CDR3: CSVADRGGQGDYEQYF
size: few; V: TRBV19; length: 16; D: .; J: TRBJ2-2; DNA: TGTGCCAGTAGTATCCGGGTGACAGAGAAAACCGGGGAGCTGTTTTTT; CDR3: CASSIRVTEKTGELFF
size: many; V: TRBV6-5; length: 15; D: .; J: TRBJ1-1; DNA: TGTGCCAGCAGTTACTCCCAGGCGGCGAACACTGAAGCTTTCTTT; CDR3: CASSYSQAANTEAFF
size: .; V: TRBV12-3/TRBV12-4; length: 18; D: TRBD2; J: TRBJ2-3; DNA: TGTGCCAGCAGTTACATCCCTGGTCTAGCGGGACCGGTAGATACGCAGTATTTT; CDR3: CASSYIPGLAGPVDTQYF
size: .; V: TRBV5-1; length: 15; D: .; J: TRBJ1-3; DNA: TGCGCCAGCAGCCCCCCCACGGGGGGAGGAAACACCATATATTTT; CDR3: CASSPPTGGGNTIYF
size: .; V: TRBV27; length: 15; D: .; J: TRBJ1-2; DNA: TGTGCCAGCAGTTCCCGCCGGGATGCTAACTATGGCTACACCTTC; CDR3: CASSSRRDANYGYTF
size: .; V: TRBV28; length: 15; D: .; J: TRBJ2-1; DNA: TGTGCCAGCAGTTTAGGCGGAGATAATTACAATGAGCAGTTCTTC; CDR3: CASSLGGDNYNEQFF
size: .; V: TRBV7-2; length: 16; D: TRBD2; J: TRBJ2-1; DNA: TGTGCCAGCAGCTTGGAGCTAGCGGCCTCCTACAATGAGCAGTTCTTC; CDR3: CASSLELAASYNEQFF
size: few; V: TRBV5-1; length: 16; D: TRBD1; J: TRBJ1-5; DNA: TGCGCCAGCAGCTTGGGGACGGGACAGGGGGGGCAGCCCCAGCATTTT; CDR3: CASSLGTGQGGQPQHF
size: few; V: TRBV12-3/TRBV12-4; length: 15; D: .; J: TRBJ1-1; DNA: TGTGCCAGCAGTTTAGAGTCAGGCCGGAACACTGAAGCTTTCTTT; CDR3: CASSLESGRNTEAFF
size: few; V: TRBV29-1; length: 17; D: TRBD2; J: TRBJ2-2; DNA: TGCAGCGTTGAACGGACTAGCGGGAGGACGAACACCGGGGAGCTGTTTTTT; CDR3: CSVERTSGRTNTGELFF
size: .; V: TRBV28; length: 15; D: .; J: TRBJ2-3; DNA: TGTGCCAGCACCCCTATTATAGGAATTAGGGATACGCAGTATTTT; CDR3: CASTPIIGIRDTQYF
size: .; V: TRBV3-1; length: 16; D: TRBD2; J: TRBJ2-7; DNA: TGTGCCAGCAGCCTTGGACTAGCGGGAGCGGGGACTAAGCAGTACTTC; CDR3: CASSLGLAGAGTKQYF
size: .; V: TRBV29-1; length: 12; D: .; J: TRBJ2-5; DNA: TGCAGCGTGGTGGGAGTTCAAGAGACCCAGTACTTC; CDR3: CSVVGVQETQYF
size: many; V: TRBV5-1; length: 15; D: TRBD2; J: TRBJ2-1; DNA: TGCGCCAGCAGTCGAGGGACTAGTGGTTCGAATGAGCAGTTCTTC; CDR3: CASSRGTSGSNEQFF
size: .; V: TRBV20-1; length: 15; D: TRBD2; J: TRBJ2-3; DNA: TGCAGTGCCGTCCAGGGCGGGAGCTACACAGATACGCAGTATTTT; CDR3: CSAVQGGSYTDTQYF
size: few; V: TRBV3-1; length: 11; D: .; J: TRBJ1-2; DNA: TGTGCCAGCAGCCAGGAGGCTGGCTACACCTTC; CDR3: CASSQEAGYTF
size: few; V: TRBV6-2/TRBV6-3; length: 15; D: .; J: TRBJ2-1; DNA: TGTGCCAGCACTTCCCTTTGGGACCTAAACAATGAGCAGTTCTTC; CDR3: CASTSLWDLNNEQFF
size: .; V: TRBV6-1; length: 15; D: TRBD2; J: TRBJ2-1; DNA: TGTGCCAGCAGGAGGACTAGCGGGAGTTTGTTTGAGCAGTTCTTC; CDR3: CASRRTSGSLFEQFF
size: .; V: TRBV15; length: 15; D: .; J: TRBJ1-1; DNA: TGTGCCACCAGCAGCGGAGGGCCGGTGAACACTGAAGCTTTCTTT; CDR3: CATSSGGPVNTEAFF
size: .; V: TRBV19; length: 13; D: .; J: TRBJ2-7; DNA: TGTGCCAGTAGTCCCCGACATAGCTACGAGCAGTACTTC; CDR3: CASSPRHSYEQYF
size: few; V: TRBV11-1; length: 13; D: .; J: TRBJ2-5; DNA: TGTGCCAGCAGCACTACCCTCCAAGAGACCCAGTACTTC; CDR3: CASSTTLQETQYF
size: .; V: TRBV3-1; length: 16; D: TRBD2; J: TRBJ2-6; DNA: TGTGCCAGCAGCCTCACTAGCGTATCTGGGGCCAACGTCCTGACTTTC; CDR3: CASSLTSVSGANVLTF
size: .; V: TRBV24-1; length: 14; D: TRBD2; J: TRBJ2-1; DNA: TGTGCCACCAGTGCCGGGAGGGCCCTCAATGAGCAGTTCTTC; CDR3: CATSAGRALNEQFF
size: once; V: TRBV3-1; length: 16; D: .; J: TRBJ2-3; DNA: TGTGCCAGCAGCCAAGATTGGAGGAGGTCCACAGATACGCAGTATTTT; CDR3: CASSQDWRRSTDTQYF
size: few; V: TRBV5-1; length: 15; D: TRBD2; J: TRBJ2-7; DNA: TGCGCCAGCAGCTCTGAGCGGGAGATAATTAACGAGCAGTACTTC; CDR3: CASSSEREIINEQYF
size: few; V: TRBV5-4; length: 14; D: .; J: TRBJ1-4; DNA: TGTGCCAGCAGCTTCAGGGAGTCTAATGAAAAACTGTTTTTT; CDR3: CASSFRESNEKLFF
size: .; V: TRBV30; length: 13; D: .; J: TRBJ1-5; DNA: TGTGCCTGGAGCGCGGCAGGGAATCAGCCCCAGCATTTT; CDR3: CAWSAAGNQPQHF
size: .; V: TRBV2; length: 13; D: TRBD2; J: TRBJ2-1; DNA: TGTGCCAGCAGACTAGCGGGACCCAATGAGCAGTTCTTC; CDR3: CASRLAGPNEQFF
size: .; V: TRBV19; length: 15; D: .; J: TRBJ2-4; DNA: TGTGCCAGTAGAGAGAAGGGGCAAGGGCCGCACATTCAGTACTTC; CDR3: CASREKGQGPHIQYF
size: .; V: TRBV7-2; length: 15; D: TRBD1; J: TRBJ2-2; DNA: TGTGCCAGCAGCTTAGGGTTGGGACAGGGTACAGAGCTGTTTTTT; CDR3: CASSLGLGQGTELFF
size: .; V: TRBV20-1; length: 13; D: .; J: TRBJ1-1; DNA: TGCAGTGCTAGAGCTAGGACCGCAGGGTACGCTTTCTTT; CDR3: CSARARTAGYAFF
size: .; V: TRBV2; length: 13; D: .; J: TRBJ1-5; DNA: TGTGCCAGCAGGGGGTACATCAATCAGCCCCAGCATTTT; CDR3: CASRGYINQPQHF
size: many; V: TRBV7-3; length: 13; D: .; J: TRBJ2-1; DNA: TGTGCCAGCAGCTCCCCCGTCGGCTATGAGCAGTTCTTC; CDR3: CASSSPVGYEQFF
size: .; V: TRBV5-1; length: 15; D: .; J: TRBJ1-5; DNA: TGCGCCAGCAGCTTGGATTCATACGGCAATCAGCCCCAGCATTTT; CDR3: CASSLDSYGNQPQHF
size: many; V: TRBV18; length: 14; D: .; J: TRBJ1-1; DNA: TGTGCCAGCTCAATCCAGAACAGGGAAACTGAAGCTTTCTTT; CDR3: CASSIQNRETEAFF
size: .; V: TRBV6-5; length: 13; D: .; J: TRBJ2-5; DNA: TGTGCCAGCAGTTGGCCTATGGGGGAGACCCAGTACTTC; CDR3: CASSWPMGETQYF
size: .; V: TRBV9; length: 16; D: TRBD1; J: TRBJ1-5; DNA: TGTGCCAGCAGCCCAGCCCGGACAGGGTCGGATCAGCCCCAGCATTTT; CDR3: CASSPARTGSDQPQHF
size: few; V: TRBV7-2; length: 12; D: TRBD1; J: TRBJ2-7; DNA: TGTGCCAGCGGGGGACAGGCCTACGAGCAGTACTTC; CDR3: CASGGQAYEQYF
size: few; V: TRBV9; length: 17; D: TRBD2; J: TRBJ2-5; DNA: TGTGCCAGCAGCGTAGCACTAGCGGGAGTTGACCAAGAGACCCAGTACTTC; CDR3: CASSVALAGVDQETQYF
size: .; V: TRBV28; length: 13; D: .; J: TRBJ2-7; DNA: TGTGCCAGCAGCCCAGGGGAGTCCCACGAGCAGTACTTC; CDR3: CASSPGESHEQYF